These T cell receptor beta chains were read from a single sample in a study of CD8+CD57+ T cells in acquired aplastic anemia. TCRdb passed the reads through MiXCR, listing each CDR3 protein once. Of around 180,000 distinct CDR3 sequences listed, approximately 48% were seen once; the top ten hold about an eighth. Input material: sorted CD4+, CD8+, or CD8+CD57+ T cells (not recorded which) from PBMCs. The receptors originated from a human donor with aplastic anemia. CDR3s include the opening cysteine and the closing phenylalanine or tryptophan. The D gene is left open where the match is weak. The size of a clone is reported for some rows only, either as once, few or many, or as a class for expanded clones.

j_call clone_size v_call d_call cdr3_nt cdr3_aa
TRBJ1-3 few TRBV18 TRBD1 TGTGCCAGCTCACGCGGACAGGCGGCTGGAAACACCATATATTTT CASSRGQAAGNTIYF
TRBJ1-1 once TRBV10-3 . TGTGCCATCCGGACGGAGGGGCAGGGTACTGAAGCTTTCTTT CAIRTEGQGTEAFF
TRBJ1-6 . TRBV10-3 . TGTGCCATCAGTGTGGGGGCCGATAATTCACCCCTCCACTTT CAISVGADNSPLHF
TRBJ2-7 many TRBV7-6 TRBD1 TGTGCCAGCAGCTTAGAGACCAGGGGGCGCTCCGAGCAGTACTTC CASSLETRGRSEQYF
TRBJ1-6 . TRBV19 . TGTGCCAGTAGTGACCCGTATTCACCCCTCCACTTT CASSDPYSPLHF
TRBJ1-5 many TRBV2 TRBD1 TGTGCCAGCACCAGGACTACAGGGGGACGTCAGCCCCAGCATTTT CASTRTTGGRQPQHF
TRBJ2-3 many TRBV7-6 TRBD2 TGTGCCAGCAGCCCCACAGGGATTAGGACTAGCGGGGGTACAGCAGATACGCAGTATTTT CASSPTGIRTSGGTADTQYF
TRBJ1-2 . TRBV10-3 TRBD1 TGTGCCATCAAAGGACAGGGGAACTATGGCTACACCTTC CAIKGQGNYGYTF
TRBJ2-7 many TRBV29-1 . TGCAGCGTTGCCCAGAACGAGCAGTACTTC CSVAQNEQYF
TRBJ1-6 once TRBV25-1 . TGCGCCAGCAGTGAAGTCAACAATTCACCCCTCCACTTT CASSEVNNSPLHF
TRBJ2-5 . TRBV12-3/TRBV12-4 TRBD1 TGTGCCAGCCAAGGACAGGGGAGTGTGACCCAGTACTTC CASQGQGSVTQYF
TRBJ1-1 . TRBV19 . TGTGCCAGTAGTACCTCGACACGTATAACTTACTTT CASSTSTRITYF
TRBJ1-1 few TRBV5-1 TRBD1 TGCGCCAGCAGCTTGTCAGGGGGGGCGGGCGCTTTCTTT CASSLSGGAGAFF
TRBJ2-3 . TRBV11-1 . TGTGCCAGCAGCTTACGGTCTAGCCTTCGCTCCACAGATACGCAGTATTTT CASSLRSSLRSTDTQYF
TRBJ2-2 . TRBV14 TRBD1 TGTGCCAGCAGCCTAGGACAGGCGAACACCGGGGAGCTGTTTTTT CASSLGQANTGELFF
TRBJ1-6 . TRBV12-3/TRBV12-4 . TGTGCCAGCAGTTTAGTTCTCGGGGATAATTCACCCCTCCACTTT CASSLVLGDNSPLHF
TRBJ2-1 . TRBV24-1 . TGTGCCACCAGTGATTTGCGGAGGGGGCAGGAGAATGAGCAGTTCTTC CATSDLRRGQENEQFF
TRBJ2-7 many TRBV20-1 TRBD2 TGCAGTGCCCAAGGGACTAGCGGACACTACGAGCAGTACTTC CSAQGTSGHYEQYF
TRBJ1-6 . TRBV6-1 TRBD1 TGTGCCAGCCGGACCGGTGGGACAGGGGGCTCTAATTCACCCCTCCACTTT CASRTGGTGGSNSPLHF
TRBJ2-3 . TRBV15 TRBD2 TGTGCCACCAGCAGAGATCCCGTGGTAGCGGGGGTCTTCACAGATACGCAGTATTTT CATSRDPVVAGVFTDTQYF
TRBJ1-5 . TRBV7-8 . TGTGCCAGCAGTGATTCGGGGGCAGGGAATCAGCCCCAGCATTTT CASSDSGAGNQPQHF
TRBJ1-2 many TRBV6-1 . TGTGCCAGCAGTGCCGACCAGTATTTCAACTATGGCTACACCTTC CASSADQYFNYGYTF
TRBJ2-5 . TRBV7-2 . TGTGCCAGCAGCTTGTGGGCCCAAGAGACCCAGTACTTC CASSLWAQETQYF
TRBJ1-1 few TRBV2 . TGTGCCAGCAGTGTCGGAGGGACGAACACTGAAGCTTTCTTT CASSVGGTNTEAFF
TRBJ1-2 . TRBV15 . TGTGCCACCAGCAGAGTTGGTCGGGGACCGGCTAACTACGGCTACGCCTTC CATSRVGRGPANYGYAF
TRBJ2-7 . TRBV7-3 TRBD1 TGTGCCAGCAGCTTCGGGACAGAGTACGAGCAGTACTTC CASSFGTEYEQYF
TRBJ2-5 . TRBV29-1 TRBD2 TGCAGCGTTGAAGGGGCGGGAGTGGAGACCCAGTACTTC CSVEGAGVETQYF
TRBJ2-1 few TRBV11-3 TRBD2 TGTGCCAGCAGCCCGACTAGCGGGGGGAATGAGCAGTTCTTC CASSPTSGGNEQFF
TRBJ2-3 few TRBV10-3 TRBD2 TGTGCCATCAGTGAGTCGAGTAGCGGGGGCGTGGATACGCAGTATTTT CAISESSSGGVDTQYF
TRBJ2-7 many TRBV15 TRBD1 TGTGCCACCAGCAAAGACAGGGGGCCCTACGAGCAGTACTTC CATSKDRGPYEQYF
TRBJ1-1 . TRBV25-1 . TGTGCCAGCAGTGAGGGCCTCGGACATTCAACAGCTGAAGCTTTCTTT CASSEGLGHSTAEAFF
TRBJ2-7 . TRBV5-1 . TGCGCCAGCAGCTCGGGGCGGGGAGCCTACGAGCAGTACTTC CASSSGRGAYEQYF
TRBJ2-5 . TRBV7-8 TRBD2 TGTGCCAGCAGCTTAGCAGGCGGGGGGGCTGAAGAGACCCAGTACTTC CASSLAGGGAEETQYF
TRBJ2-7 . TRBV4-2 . TGTGCCAGCAGCCAATTCTCCCCGGGCTTGTCCTACGAGCAGTACTTC CASSQFSPGLSYEQYF
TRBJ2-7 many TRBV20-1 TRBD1 TGCAGTGCTGATCTAGGACAGGGGGTCTACGAGCAGTACTTC CSADLGQGVYEQYF
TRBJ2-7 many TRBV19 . TGTGCCAGTAGTATTGGCGGGACGGCAAACTACGAGCAGTACTTC CASSIGGTANYEQYF
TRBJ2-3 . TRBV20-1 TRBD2 TGCAGTGCTTGGGGTAGCGGGAGTGATACGCAGTATTTT CSAWGSGSDTQYF
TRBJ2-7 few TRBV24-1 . TGTGCCACCTACGAGCAGTACTTC CATYEQYF
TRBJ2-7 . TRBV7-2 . TGTGCCAGCAGCTTAACGGGACGGGTGTCCTACGAGCAGTACTTC CASSLTGRVSYEQYF
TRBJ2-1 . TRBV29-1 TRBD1 TGCAGCGTGGTGACAGGGGGTTTTGAGCAGTTCTTC CSVVTGGFEQFF
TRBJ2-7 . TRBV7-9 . TGTGCCAGCAGCCCGGACTTGCCCTACGAGCAGTACTTC CASSPDLPYEQYF
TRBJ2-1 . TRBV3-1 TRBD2 TGTGCCAGCAGCCCTCTGATCGGGGGGGCTAGTGAGCAGTTCTTC CASSPLIGGASEQFF
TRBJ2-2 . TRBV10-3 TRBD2 TGTGCCATCACCGAAACGGGGGAGGGGTTGACCGGGGAGCTGTTTTTT CAITETGEGLTGELFF
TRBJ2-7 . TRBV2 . TGTGCCAGCAGTGAGTTGTACGAGCAGTACTTC CASSELYEQYF
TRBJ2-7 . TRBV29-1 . TGCAGCGTTAAGGCAGGGGTGACCTACGAGCAGTACTTC CSVKAGVTYEQYF
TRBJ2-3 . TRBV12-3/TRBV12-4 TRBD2 TGTGCCAGCAGTCGAAAACTAGCGGGGGGCACCTATAACACAGATACGCAGTATTTT CASSRKLAGGTYNTDTQYF